The 17 T cell receptor beta chains presented below share a single source sample, sequenced in a study of OX40 agonist ivuxolimab in advanced cancers. The protocol was immunoSEQ multiplex PCR, while the TCRdb copy is restricted to in-frame clones and leaves out a portion. The sample includes fewer than 90,000 clones, about 90% of them seen just once. Sequenced material: CD4+ or CD8+ T cells sorted from blood, taken in a trial of the OX40 agonist ivuxolimab. These receptors all come from an adult with an advanced solid tumor such as melanoma, head and neck, liver or kidney cancer.

The chain recombines TRBV7-2 with TRBJ2-7; D might be TRBD1 or TRBD2, each matching 5 bases. Trimming took off 1 base at V and 0 bases at J, with 7 bases between the two ends. Germline V gene sequence: CDR1 SGHTA, CDR2 FQGNSA. The CDR3 extends over 14 amino acids. The CDR3 DNA is TGTGCCAGCAGCTTAGAGGGGACCTCCTACGAGCAGTACTTC. Its protein is CASSLEGTSYEQYF.

The V call is TRBV5-1, the J call TRBJ2-7; the D is unclear. This CDR3 comprises 15 residues. V was pared by 4 bases and J by 1 base, with 15 bases between. CDR1 and CDR2 from the germline V gene are SGHRS and YFSETQ. Here the CDR3 reads CASSPGPGLSYEQYF. The CDR3 DNA follows: TGCGCCAGCAGCCCCGGCCCGGGCCTGTCCTACGAGCAGTACTTC.

The J gene is TRBJ2-2, the V gene TRBV7-3; D remains unclear. Germline V gives CDR1 SGHTA, CDR2 FQGTGA. Trimming removed 5 bases at V and 1 base at J, with 23 bases between. The CDR3 consists of 19 residues. CDR3 sequence reads: CASSPQPTIARKNTGELFF. The CDR3 coding sequence is TGTGCCAGCAGCCCCCAACCCACCATCGCCAGAAAGAACACCGGGGAGCTGTTTTTT.

CDR3 loop: CASTKEVSGANVLTF. CDR3 coding DNA: TGTGCCAGCACCAAAGAGGTTTCTGGGGCCAACGTCCTGACTTTC. The chain employs TRBV7-9 and TRBJ2-6; no clear D. In germline, CDR1 is SEHNR, CDR2 FQNEAQ (reference sequence). The CDR3 covers 15 residues. Trimming took 7 bases from V and 1 from J, leaving 11 bases between them.

The rearrangement joins TRBV9 to TRBJ2-7, with D possibly matching TRBD2 (6 bases). Trimming took 2 bases from V and 7 from J, leaving 13 bases between them. Looked up from germline, CDR1 is SGDLS and CDR2 is YYNGEE. The CDR3 has 13 amino acids. The CDR3 sequence: CASSVGPAGEQYF. Here the CDR3 DNA reads TGTGCCAGCAGCGTCGGGCCGGCGGGGGAGCAGTACTTC.

The gene calls are TRBV6-1 and TRBJ2-7; TRBD2 aligns across 10 bases. The junction had 14 bases not matched to a gene; V was cut back by 2 bases and J by 7 bases. CDR1 and CDR2 (germline): MNHNS, SASEGT. The CDR3 length is 17 residues. The DNA for the CDR3 is TGTGCCAGCAGTGAATGGGGGGCTAGCGGGAGATTGGGGGAGCAGTACTTC. Residues: CASSEWGASGRLGEQYF.

This chain links TRBV28 with TRBJ2-7; D gene unclear. The germline V gene encodes CDR1 MDHEN and CDR2 SYDVKM. This CDR3 is built from 12 residues. Trimming removed 4 bases at V and 4 bases at J, with 8 bases between. For the CDR3, the DNA is TGTGCCAGCAGTTCAGTCCTTTACGAGCAGTACTTC. It specifies CASSSVLYEQYF. Supplemented by reference TRBV28 and TRBJ2-7, the full variable domain reads DVKVTQSSRYLVKRTGEKVFLECVQDMDHENMFWYRQDPGLGLRLIYFSYDVKMKEKGDIPEGYSVSREKKERFSLILESASTNQTSMYLCASSSVLYEQYFGPGTRLTVT.

The chain has TRBV5-4 and TRBJ2-1; TRBD2 might be the D (5 bases). CDR3 size: 15 residues. Germline CDR1 SGHNT, CDR2 YYREEE (reference sequence). V gave up 3 bases and J gave up 0 bases, with 10 bases separating them. CDR3 coding DNA: TGTGCCAGCAGCTCGGGTGGGAGCTCCTACAATGAGCAGTTCTTC. This encodes CASSSGGSSYNEQFF.

This rearrangement joins TRBV2 to TRBJ1-5; TRBD1 agrees at 8 bases. The germline gives CDR1 SNHLY, CDR2 FYNNEI. This CDR3 spans 14 amino acids. J gave up 4 bases and V 6 bases, and 5 bases lay outside the gene matches. Here the CDR3 DNA reads TGTGCCAGCAGGGTGGACAGGGTGAATCAGCCCCAGCATTTT. Translation gives CASRVDRVNQPQHF.

The J gene is TRBJ2-2, the V gene TRBV7-2; TRBD2 matches 12 bases. From germline, CDR1 is SGHTA and CDR2 FQGNSA. V lost 5 bases, J lost 7 bases, and 5 bases stayed unmatched. This CDR3 comprises 15 residues. DNA for the CDR3: TGTGCCAGCAGCCGACTAGCGGGAGCGGTCGGGGAGCTGTTTTTT. It translates to CASSRLAGAVGELFF.

This clone was counted between two and nine times. This chain's CDR3 is CASSVWAGTSGMESYNEQFF. The CDR3, as DNA: TGTGCCAGCAGTGTCTGGGCCGGGACTAGCGGGATGGAGTCCTACAATGAGCAGTTCTTC. This rearrangement joins TRBV28 to TRBJ2-1; TRBD2 agrees at 13 bases. CDR1 is MDHEN and CDR2 is SYDVKM in the germline V gene. Trimming at V came to 5 bases and at J to 1 base, leaving 14 bases not matched to a gene. This CDR3 has 20 residues. Full variable domain (outside the CDR3, taken from reference TRBV28 and TRBJ2-1): DVKVTQSSRYLVKRTGEKVFLECVQDMDHENMFWYRQDPGLGLRLIYFSYDVKMKEKGDIPEGYSVSREKKERFSLILESASTNQTSMYLCASSVWAGTSGMESYNEQFFGPGTRLTVL.

V and J are TRBV7-9 and TRBJ2-1, with D perhaps TRBD2 (5 bases). This CDR3 contains 17 residues. The V gene lost 2 bases and the J gene lost 0 bases, with 14 bases spanning the gap. Germline loops: CDR1 SEHNR, CDR2 FQNEAQ (reference sequence). CDR3 sequence: CASSLSVGLLSYNEQFF. The CDR3 region has the DNA TGTGCCAGCAGCTTATCGGTTGGACTCCTCTCCTACAATGAGCAGTTCTTC.

This clone was detected only once. The rearrangement links TRBV11-3 to TRBJ2-1; D possibly corresponds to TRBD1 (6 bases). This CDR3 region has 14 residues. The germline CDR1 and CDR2 sequences are SGHNT and YENEEA. V dropped 3 bases and J dropped 8 bases, with 14 bases sitting between them. CDR3 protein: CASSFGGPQDEQFF. The CDR3 nucleotides are TGTGCCAGCAGCTTTGGGGGCCCTCAAGATGAGCAGTTCTTC. The complete variable domain, with remaining parts taken from reference TRBV11-3 and TRBJ2-1, reads EAGVVQSPRYKIIEKKQPVAFWCNPISGHNTLYWYLQNLGQGPELLIRYENEEAVDDSQLPKDRFSAERLKGVDSTLKIQPAELGDSAVYLCASSFGGPQDEQFFGPGTRLTVL.

This chain uses TRBV29-1 with TRBJ2-3; TRBD2 matches at 14 bases. Trimming cost V 6 bases and J 3 bases; bases outside gene matches: 5. This CDR3 comprises 15 residues. Germline lookup yields CDR1 SQVTM and CDR2 ANQGSEA. CDR3 protein: CSVGTSGSLTDTQYF. CDR3 nucleotide sequence: TGCAGCGTCGGGACTAGCGGGAGTTTAACAGATACGCAGTATTTT.

The rearrangement links TRBV19 to TRBJ2-3; 8 bases align to TRBD1. This CDR3 has 17 amino acids. Per germline, CDR1 LNHDA and CDR2 SQIVND (reference sequence). V was pared by 3 bases and J by 0 bases, with 8 bases of the junction left unmatched. CDR3 loop: CASSIGIGQGSTDTQYF. The CDR3 DNA follows: TGTGCCAGTAGTATTGGAATTGGACAGGGTAGCACAGATACGCAGTATTTT.

The rearrangement joins TRBV6-4 to TRBJ2-1; 8 bases line up with TRBD2. The germline V gene encodes CDR1 MRHNA and CDR2 SNTAGT. Trimming removed 8 bases from V and 3 bases from J; junction bases left unmatched: 9. This CDR3 is 15 amino acids long. The CDR3 spells CASWEPGLVYNEQFF. As DNA, the CDR3 is TGTGCCAGCTGGGAGCCGGGACTAGTCTACAATGAGCAGTTCTTC.

This chain connects TRBV7-2 to TRBJ2-2, with a weak D call TRBD1 (6 bases). The CDR3 runs 18 residues. V lost 5 bases and J lost 0, with 19 bases in between. From germline, CDR1 is SGHTA and CDR2 FQGNSA. The CDR3 bases are TGTGCCAGCAGCCCGATGATAACTGGACAGACGAACACCGGGGAGCTGTTTTTT. Amino acids: CASSPMITGQTNTGELFF.